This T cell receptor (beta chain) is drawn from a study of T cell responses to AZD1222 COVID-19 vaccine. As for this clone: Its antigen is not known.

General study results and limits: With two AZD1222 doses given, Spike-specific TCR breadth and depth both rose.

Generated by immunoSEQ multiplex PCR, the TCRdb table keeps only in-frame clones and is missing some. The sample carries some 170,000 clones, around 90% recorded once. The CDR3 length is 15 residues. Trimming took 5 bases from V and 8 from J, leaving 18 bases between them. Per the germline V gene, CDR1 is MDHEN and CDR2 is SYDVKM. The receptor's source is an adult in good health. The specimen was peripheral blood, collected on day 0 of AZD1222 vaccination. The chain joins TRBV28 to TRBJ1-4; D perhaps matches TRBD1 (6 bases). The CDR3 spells CASSPHRVRKEKLFF. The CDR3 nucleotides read TGTGCCAGCAGTCCCCACAGGGTTCGAAAGGAAAAACTGTTTTTT.